The 8 T cell receptor beta chains given below trace back to one sample, sequenced in a study of T cell responses to AZD1222 COVID-19 vaccine. TCRdb's copy holds only in-frame clones and misses some; the assay was immunoSEQ multiplex PCR. Here the sample spans 150,000 to 250,000 clones, approximately 93% being singletons. The sample in question was peripheral blood, obtained 28 days after the second AZD1222 dose. These receptor sequences come from an adult who received the AZD1222 COVID-19 vaccine.

The rearrangement links TRBV9 to TRBJ1-1; D not certain. The CDR3 has 13 residues. V lost 6 bases, J lost 2 bases, and 11 bases lay in between. Germline CDR1 SGDLS, CDR2 YYNGEE. The CDR3 reads CASTSGRNTEAFF. The CDR3 region has the DNA TGTGCCAGCACCAGCGGGAGAAACACTGAAGCTTTCTTT.

This chain uses TRBV28 with TRBJ1-5, with D unclear. CDR3 length: 14 residues. V lost 7 bases and J 0 bases, leaving 10 bases between the germline ends. CDR1 is MDHEN, CDR2 SYDVKM, per germline. In DNA, the CDR3 is TGTGCCAGCAAAATCGCTTATAGCAATCAGCCCCAGCATTTT. It is translated as CASKIAYSNQPQHF.

The V gene is TRBV5-1, the J gene TRBJ2-5, with 11 nucleotides matching TRBD2. Germline CDR1 is SGHRS and CDR2 is YFSETQ. V shed 5 bases and J 2 bases; nucleotides not matched to a gene: 8. This CDR3 has 16 residues. The CDR3 bases are TGCGCCAGCAGGTTAGAGACTAGCGGGACTCAAGAGACCCAGTACTTC. Protein: CASRLETSGTQETQYF. Combining the CDR3 with reference TRBV5-1 and TRBJ2-5 gives the whole variable domain KAGVTQTPRYLIKTRGQQVTLSCSPISGHRSVSWYQQTPGQGLQFLFEYFSETQRNKGNFPGRFSGRQFSNSRSEMNVSTLELGDSALYLCASRLETSGTQETQYFGPGTRLLVL.

The rearrangement joins TRBV6-5 to TRBJ1-5; D is uncertain. With 8 bases removed from V and 1 base from J, the gap between germline ends came to 15 bases. This CDR3 has 15 amino acids. Per germline, CDR1 MNHEY and CDR2 SVGAGI. The CDR3 nucleotides are TGTGCCAGCCACGGGGTCCCAAGGAGCAATCAGCCCCAGCATTTT. Translating gives CASHGVPRSNQPQHF.

The genes are TRBV19 and TRBJ2-7; TRBD2 aligns across 7 bases. CDR3 size: 15 residues. After removal of 5 bases from V and 2 bases from J, the junction contained 9 bases not matched to a gene. Germline lookup yields CDR1 LNHDA and CDR2 SQIVND (reference sequence). CDR3 in amino acids: CASSGPREATYEQYF. DNA for the CDR3: TGTGCCAGTAGTGGTCCCCGGGAGGCTACCTACGAGCAGTACTTC.

This clone was seen once. This chain uses TRBV27 with TRBJ2-1; tentative D call: TRBD1 (5 bases). From germline, CDR1 is MNHEY and CDR2 SMNVEV (reference sequence). V was cut by 3 bases and J by 7 bases, with 16 bases left in between. The CDR3 has 15 residues. The chain's CDR3 is CASSLGPTPKNEQFF. The DNA for the CDR3 is TGTGCCAGCAGTTTGGGGCCAACCCCCAAGAATGAGCAGTTCTTC.

V gene TRBV27 combines with J gene TRBJ1-5, with 9 nucleotides matching TRBD1. V lost 0 bases and J lost 5; bases outside the gene matches: 5. The CDR3 covers 16 residues. Looked up from germline, CDR1 is MNHEY and CDR2 is SMNVEV (reference sequence). The CDR3 bases are TGTGCCAGCAGTTTATCCTACAGGGGGCTATATCAGCCCCAGCATTTT. Residues: CASSLSYRGLYQPQHF.

This chain uses TRBV18 with TRBJ1-2; D call uncertain. Trimming took off 2 bases at V and 4 bases at J, with 5 bases between the two ends. Per the germline V gene, CDR1 is KGHSH and CDR2 is LQKENI. This CDR3 region has 12 residues. CDR3 amino acids: CASSPMSYGYTF. CDR3 coding DNA: TGTGCCAGCTCACCAATGAGCTATGGCTACACCTTC.